This note documents a single T cell receptor beta chain sequence. Its antigen target is currently unknown. Base qualities are missing; no much larger clone stands one base away. The library relied on RT-PCR. TCRdb shows the sequencer as NextSeq 550. The raw public reads went through TCRdb reprocessing: fastp at Q25, MiXCR clone calling, in-frame beta chains kept. Rows with one shared CDR3 protein collapse into an entry with the most common genes and DNA. The table for this sample lists about 960,000 distinct CDR3 sequences; roughly 18% of them were counted only once. Of the sample, 5% to 6.5% falls within the top ten clones. The CDR3, cysteine through phenylalanine, is 14 amino acids long. The entry retains the CDR3 DNA only, 42 bases that are in frame from base 1. Per the germline V gene, MNHEY is the CDR1 and SVGAGI is the CDR2. From V the trimming removes 0 bases and from J it removes 7 bases, while the gene matches leave 0 bases of the junction unaccounted for.

This record belongs to a study of patients and donors after allogeneic stem cell transplantation (TCRdb year 2020). The origin of this receptor is a human donor who was either an allogeneic HSCT recipient or a stem cell or donor lymphocyte infusion donor (not recorded which). It is not recorded whose cells these are; they may come from a transplant donor. This receptor chain uses TRBV6-5 and TRBJ2-4, with 10 middle bases fitting TRBD1. The material sequenced was blood, either unsorted or a sorted T cell fraction (not recorded which). The CDR3 here reads CASSYSDRGNIQYF. The DNA sequence is given as TGTGCCAGCAGTTACTCGGACAGGGGGAACATTCAGTACTTC.